This entry lists 20 T cell receptor beta chains sequenced from one sample in a study of regulatory T cells in long-lasting Graves disease. Indicated time point: persistent/refractory GD, antithyroid drugs over 5 years with positive TRAb. The TCR library was made from RNA that had been extracted from PBMCs in TRIzol. For TCR beta, libraries came from iRepertoire HTBI primers and Arm-PCR of CDR3 regions. Each CDR3 protein gets one entry after TCRdb re-called the multiplex PCR reads with MiXCR. The sample records 450,000 or so distinct CDR3 sequences, less than 25% being singletons. This specimen consisted of peripheral blood mononuclear cells (PBMCs), obtained when the disease was refractory, from a patient treated with antithyroid drugs. The receptors come from a female donor with Graves disease.

This clonotype was counted between two and nine times. The J gene is TRBJ2-1, the V gene TRBV5-1, with TRBD1 as a possible D gene (5 bases). Germline CDR1 SGHRS, CDR2 YFSETQ. The CDR3 is made up of 15 amino acids. V was cut by 4 bases and J by 10 bases, with 21 bases left in between. The CDR3 loop is CASSQTPLGHLEQFF. As DNA, the CDR3 is TGCGCCAGCAGCCAAACACCCTTAGGACATCTAGAGCAGTTCTTC.

This clonotype was picked up a small number of times. The chain joins TRBV7-6 to TRBJ2-5; 8 bases are a match to TRBD2. Germline V gene sequence: CDR1 SGHVS, CDR2 FNYEAQ. V was pared by 0 bases and J by 6 bases, with 9 bases of the junction left unmatched. The CDR3 runs to 16 residues. CDR3 in DNA: TGTGCCAGCAGCTTAGCGACGGTAGCGGGGTGGAAGACCCAGTACTTC. Protein sequence: CASSLATVAGWKTQYF.

In its sample, this clonotype was seen many times. The chain joins TRBV12-3 or TRBV12-4 to TRBJ1-2; no reliable D call. Trimming took off 2 bases at V and 4 bases at J, with 17 bases between the two ends. There are 16 residues in the CDR3. CDR3 sequence (DNA): TGTGCCAGCAGTTTAAGCCCCTCCGTTGGAAGCTATGGCTACACCTTC. This encodes CASSLSPSVGSYGYTF.

This clonotype was counted at least ten times. The V gene is TRBV28, the J gene TRBJ2-7, with a possible D match to TRBD1 (5 bases). The CDR3 spans 14 residues. The germline CDR1 and CDR2 sequences are MDHEN and SYDVKM. V shed 5 bases and J shed 3 bases, with 14 bases lying between them. CDR3 coding DNA: TGTGCCAGCAGTCAAGCCCTCGGACACTACGAGCAGTACTTC. Protein sequence: CASSQALGHYEQYF.

Remarks on this clonotype: A much larger clone sits a single nucleotide away, making a read error possible. The chain combines TRBV6-2 or TRBV6-3 with TRBJ2-4; 7 nucleotides match TRBD2. The J call may not be correct, given that the DNA end is closer to TRBJ2-5. This CDR3 is 13 amino acids long. Germline assignment: CDR1 MNHEY and CDR2 SVGEGT. The CDR3 loop is CVSSPGLPPTQYF. The CDR3, as DNA: TGTGTCAGCAGTCCGGGACTACCTCCGACCCAGTACTTC.

The CDR3 bases are TGTGCCAGCAGTGGCTCCCAGGGGGCGAGGGGCTACACCTTC. Translated: CASSGSQGARGYTF. This chain links TRBV12-3 or TRBV12-4 with TRBJ1-2; 8 bases line up with TRBD1. V lost 5 bases, J lost 8 bases, and 10 bases stayed unmatched. CDR3 length: 14 amino acids.

This clonotype was found many times. This chain connects TRBV11-1 to TRBJ2-2; D is undetermined. Germline loops: CDR1 SGHAT, CDR2 FQDESV (reference sequence). V dropped 2 bases and J dropped 4 bases, with 8 bases sitting between them. The CDR3 has 14 residues. Here the CDR3 DNA reads TGTGCCAGCAGCTTAATAGTAGTCACCGGGGAGCTGTTTTTT. It encodes CASSLIVVTGELFF.

The V gene is TRBV20-1, the J gene TRBJ1-6, with D perhaps matching TRBD1 (6 bases). Germline CDR1 DFQATT, CDR2 SNEGSKA (reference sequence). The germline V and J ends were trimmed by 2 bases and 10 bases, with 12 bases remaining between them. CDR3 length: 13 amino acids. CDR3 nucleotides: TGCAGTGCTAGAAAACAGGGATACTCACCCCTCCACTTT. Its translation: CSARKQGYSPLHF.

CDR3 sequence reads: CASSRNLAGASDEQYF. The DNA of the CDR3 is TGTGCCAGCAGCCGGAATCTAGCGGGCGCTTCGGACGAGCAGTACTTC. The chain employs TRBV4-2 and TRBJ2-7, with 8 positions matching TRBD2. Looked up from germline, CDR1 is LGHNA and CDR2 is YNFKEQ. The J segment lost 5 bases and the V segment lost 4 bases, leaving 13 bases of the junction unmatched. The CDR3 sequence is 16 residues long.

About this clonotype: A clone one base away is much larger, so this may be a read error. The conserved final phenylalanine or tryptophan is absent from the CDR3, which likely points to a read error. This chain joins TRBV27 and TRBJ2-7, with 9 bases identical to TRBD2. The germline CDR1 and CDR2 sequences are MNHEY and SMNVEV (reference sequence). V was pared by 2 bases and J by 7 bases, with 6 bases of the junction left unmatched. The CDR3 covers 14 residues. CDR3 DNA sequence: TGTGCCAGCAGTTTAGTAGCGGGAGTAAAAGAGCAGTACCTC. Its translation: CASSLVAGVKEQYL.

In its sample, this clonotype was seen a few times. The chain is built from TRBV4-2 and TRBJ1-6; D is unclear. The CDR3 is 16 residues long. CDR1 is LGHNA and CDR2 is YNFKEQ in the germline V gene. The ends were cut back, 0 bases at V and 4 bases at J, with 10 bases in the middle. In DNA, the CDR3 is TGTGCCAGCAGCCAAGACTTTATGGCGTATAATTCACCCCTCCACTTT. Its protein is CASSQDFMAYNSPLHF.

Of note for this clonotype: This may arise from a read error, as a much more abundant clone is one base away. The gene calls are TRBV7-2 and TRBJ1-1; no clear D. Germline-derived CDR1 and CDR2 are SGHTA and FQGNSA. CDR3 size: 15 residues. Trimming shortened V by 5 bases and J by 3 bases, and 16 bases separated the two germline ends. The CDR3, as DNA: TGTGCCAGCAGCCCTAAAATTCGGGTGGACACTGAAGCTTTCTTT. The encoded protein is CASSPKIRVDTEAFF.

The chain is built from TRBV5-1 and TRBJ2-2; D is ambiguous. The germline V gene encodes CDR1 SGHRS and CDR2 YFSETQ. V was pared by 9 bases and J by 6 bases, with 18 bases between. This CDR3 contains 14 residues. The CDR3 DNA follows: TGCGCCACAGGCCTAAGTTGGCGTGCCGGGGAGCTGTTTTTT. This encodes CATGLSWRAGELFF.

With respect to this clonotype: A read error may explain this, as a much larger clone is one base away. V usage is TRBV27 and J usage is TRBJ2-6; D not resolved. Germline V gene data show CDR1 as MNHEY and CDR2 as SMNVEV (reference sequence). The CDR3 is 15 amino acids. Here the CDR3 reads CVSSPVFSGANVLTF. DNA for the CDR3: TGTGTCAGCAGTCCCGTCTTCTCTGGGGCCAACGTCCTGACTTTC.

In its sample, this clonotype was seen many times. This chain connects TRBV7-2 to TRBJ2-5; 12 nucleotides match TRBD2. The CDR3 consists of 16 residues. V gave up 5 bases and J gave up 5 bases; unmatched junction bases: 9. CDR1 is SGHTA, CDR2 FQGNSA, per germline. The DNA of the CDR3 is TGTGCCAGCAGCGGCAGACTAGCGGGAGTTTCGGAGACCCAGTACTTC. Translation: CASSGRLAGVSETQYF.

Ten or more counts support this clonotype. The rearrangement uses TRBV11-2 and TRBJ2-4; a weak D match, TRBD2 (5 bases). Per germline, CDR1 SGHAT and CDR2 FQNNGV. The ends were cut back, 2 bases at V and 0 bases at J, with 8 bases in the middle. CDR3 size: 15 residues. This CDR3 is CASSLRGLAKNIQYF. In nucleotides, the CDR3 is TGTGCCAGCAGCTTACGCGGACTAGCCAAAAACATTCAGTACTTC.

This clonotype has ten or more counts. This chain connects TRBV11-2 to TRBJ2-5; 12 bases align to TRBD2. Trimming took 1 base from V and 11 from J; bases not matched to a gene: 11. This CDR3 has 16 amino acids. Germline assignment: CDR1 SGHAT and CDR2 FQNNGV. CDR3 sequence reads: CASSLGLAGVYNEQYF. The CDR3 nucleotides are TGTGCCAGCAGCTTAGGACTAGCGGGAGTCTACAATGAGCAGTACTTC. Combining the CDR3 with reference TRBV11-2 and TRBJ2-5 gives the whole variable domain EAGVAQSPRYKIIEKRQSVAFWCNPISGHATLYWYQQILGQGPKLLIQFQNNGVVDDSQLPKDRFSAERLKGVDSTLKIQPAKLEDSAVYLCASSLGLAGVYNEQYFGPGTRLLVL.

This clonotype was observed a single time. This rearrangement joins TRBV12-3 or TRBV12-4 to TRBJ2-1, with TRBD1 matching over 8 bases. V dropped 6 bases and J dropped 1; count of bases not matched to a gene: 5. The CDR3 is made up of 15 amino acids. CDR3 protein: CASSPGQGSYNEQFF. Written as DNA, the CDR3 is TGTGCCAGCAGCCCTGGACAGGGTTCCTACAATGAGCAGTTCTTC.

This clonotype has ten or more counts. This chain uses TRBV11-3 with TRBJ2-7; 7 bases align to TRBD1. Germline values: CDR1 SGHNT, CDR2 YENEEA. Trimming removed 5 bases from V and 2 bases from J; junction bases left unmatched: 3. The CDR3 spans 13 residues. CDR3 loop: CASSHGQAYEQYF. The CDR3 DNA reads TGTGCCAGCAGCCACGGACAGGCCTACGAGCAGTACTTC.

This clonotype was seen ten or more times. The chain combines TRBV28 with TRBJ2-5, with D perhaps assigned TRBD1 or TRBD2 (5 bases each). The CDR3 has 17 amino acids. CDR1 and CDR2 (germline): MDHEN, SYDVKM. V was shortened by 3 bases and J by 1 base, with 18 bases between the two germline ends. CDR3 amino acids: CASSFGDHVRRQETQYF. CDR3 nucleotides: TGTGCCAGCAGTTTTGGGGACCATGTCCGCCGCCAAGAGACCCAGTACTTC.